Following are 12 T cell receptor beta chains from one sample sequenced in a study of control samples from healthy donors and cancer patients. The table came from immunoSEQ multiplex PCR; TCRdb's copy has only in-frame clones and leaves some out. The repertoire includes roughly 150,000 clones, approximately 94% of them detected once, and roughly 5.5% sits in the top ten. Sequencing was performed on blood. The source is a man aged 18 to 29 in good health.

This clone has only one observation. V gene TRBV6-6 combines with J gene TRBJ1-3; 7 nucleotides line up with TRBD1. This CDR3 is built from 17 residues. Per germline, CDR1 MNHNY and CDR2 SVGAGI (reference sequence). Germline trimming cut 7 bases from V and 0 bases from J; bases unmatched to any gene: 12. The CDR3 region has the DNA TGTGCCAGCACTCTATCGGACAGGCCCACCTCTGGAAACACCATATATTTT. It encodes CASTLSDRPTSGNTIYF.

V and J are TRBV6-1 and TRBJ1-3; D perhaps matches TRBD1 (6 bases). V lost 3 bases, J lost 4 bases, and 13 bases lay in between. Germline loops: CDR1 MNHNS, CDR2 SASEGT. The CDR3 is 15 amino acids. The CDR3 sequence is CASSERRTAGNTIYF. CDR3 DNA: TGTGCCAGCAGTGAGAGGCGGACAGCGGGAAACACCATATATTTT.

The chain employs TRBV19 and TRBJ1-3, with D uncertain. There are 15 residues in the CDR3. Germline CDR1 is LNHDA and CDR2 is SQIVND (reference sequence). The V gene lost 6 bases and the J gene lost 0 bases, with 12 bases spanning the gap. This CDR3 reads CASRKNPSSGNTIYF. The CDR3 bases are TGTGCCAGTAGAAAAAATCCCAGCTCTGGAAACACCATATATTTT.

The table lists this clone with a count of one. This chain connects TRBV5-1 to TRBJ1-1, with D possibly being TRBD1 (6 bases). This CDR3 contains 18 residues. CDR1 SGHRS and CDR2 YFSETQ come from the germline V gene. Trimming took 4 bases from V and 4 from J, leaving 26 bases between them. In DNA form, the CDR3 reads TGCGCCAGCAGCGGGGGCACGTCCCCCCTCCGTGTGGGCACTGAAGCTTTCTTT. It translates to CASSGGTSPLRVGTEAFF.

The chain joins TRBV10-2 to TRBJ2-2; TRBD2 matches 13 bases. The CDR3 covers 15 residues. Germline V gene data show CDR1 as WSHSY and CDR2 as SAAADI. J lost 5 bases, V lost 8 bases, and 5 bases had no gene match. The CDR3 here is CASVSTSGGTGELFF. The CDR3 nucleotides read TGCGCCAGCGTATCGACTAGCGGGGGGACCGGGGAGCTGTTTTTT.

This clone was observed a handful of times. The gene calls are TRBV12-3 or TRBV12-4 and TRBJ1-1; D uncertain. There are 13 residues in the CDR3. Trimming stripped 4 bases from V and 1 base from J, with 7 bases between. CDR3 in amino acids: CASSWAENTEAFF. CDR3 in DNA: TGTGCCAGCAGTTGGGCGGAGAACACTGAAGCTTTCTTT.

The V call is TRBV30, the J call TRBJ1-5; no firm D call. The germline V gene encodes CDR1 GTSNPN and CDR2 SVGIG (reference sequence). The CDR3 runs to 13 residues. The germline V and J ends were trimmed by 0 bases and 5 bases, with 8 bases remaining between them. CDR3 DNA sequence: TGTGCCTGGAGTGTATGGGGTGATCAGCCCCAGCATTTT. Translation: CAWSVWGDQPQHF.

The chain joins TRBV5-8 to TRBJ2-2, with 9 bases aligning to TRBD1. V was clipped by 5 bases and J by 1 base; unmatched bases: 9. The CDR3 consists of 17 residues. The germline V gene has CDR1 SGHTS and CDR2 YDEGEE. Here the CDR3 reads CASRLPDRGLNTGELFF. CDR3 nucleotide sequence: TGTGCCAGCAGGCTACCCGACAGGGGGTTGAACACCGGGGAGCTGTTTTTT.

The V call is TRBV29-1, the J call TRBJ2-1; 12 bases align to TRBD2. V shed 6 bases and J 9 bases; nucleotides not matched to a gene: 6. In germline, CDR1 is SQVTM, CDR2 ANQGSEA. This CDR3 contains 13 residues. CDR3 in DNA: TGCAGCGTCCGACTAGCGGGAGATAGTGAGCAGTTCTTC. Encoded protein: CSVRLAGDSEQFF.

The chain employs TRBV27 and TRBJ1-1; weak D call: TRBD1 (6 bases). CDR1 and CDR2 (germline): MNHEY, SMNVEV (reference sequence). CDR3 length: 14 residues. V was shortened by 3 bases and J by 6 bases, with 14 bases between the two germline ends. The CDR3 bases are TGTGCCAGCAGTTTCCGTCAGGGGTACCCTGAAGCTTTCTTT. This codes for CASSFRQGYPEAFF.

The rearrangement links TRBV12-3 or TRBV12-4 to TRBJ1-1; D unresolved. This CDR3 is built from 12 residues. V lost 3 bases and J lost 7, with 9 bases in between. For the CDR3, the DNA is TGTGCCAGCAGTTTGTTTGGACGTGAAGCTTTCTTT. Its translation: CASSLFGREAFF.

The chain couples TRBV9 to TRBJ2-3; 8 positions agree with TRBD2. This CDR3 is 15 amino acids long. Per the germline V gene, CDR1 is SGDLS and CDR2 is YYNGEE. V lost 3 bases and J lost 0; bases outside the gene matches: 3. The CDR3 coding sequence is TGTGCCAGCAGCGGCTCTAGCGGGAGCACAGATACGCAGTATTTT. Translated: CASSGSSGSTDTQYF.